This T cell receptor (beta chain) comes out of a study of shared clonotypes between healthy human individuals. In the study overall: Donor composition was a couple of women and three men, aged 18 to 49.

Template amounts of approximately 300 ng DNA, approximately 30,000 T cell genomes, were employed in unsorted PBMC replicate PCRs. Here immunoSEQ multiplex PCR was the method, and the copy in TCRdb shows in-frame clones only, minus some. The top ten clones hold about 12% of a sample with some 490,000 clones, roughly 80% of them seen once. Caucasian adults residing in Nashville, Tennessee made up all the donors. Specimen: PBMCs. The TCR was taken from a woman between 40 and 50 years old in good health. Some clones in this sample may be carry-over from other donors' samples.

This chain's CDR3 is CASSLRGERNQPQHF. Written as DNA, the CDR3 is TGCGCCAGCAGCTTGAGGGGGGAACGCAATCAGCCCCAGCATTTT. This rearrangement joins TRBV5-1 to TRBJ1-5; possibly TRBD1 for D (6 bases). Germline V gene data show CDR1 as SGHRS and CDR2 as YFSETQ. The CDR3 spans 15 residues. The V end was cut by 1 base, the J end by 2 bases, with 10 bases between. The variable domain in full, with the rest retrieved from reference TRBV5-1 and TRBJ1-5, is KAGVTQTPRYLIKTRGQQVTLSCSPISGHRSVSWYQQTPGQGLQFLFEYFSETQRNKGNFPGRFSGRQFSNSRSEMNVSTLELGDSALYLCASSLRGERNQPQHFGDGTRLSIL.